The TCR beta chain under discussion was sequenced for a study of T cell repertoires in cytomegalovirus infection. Study-wide context: TCR beta signatures that were public indicated CMV infection and matching HLA type.

This clonotype was seen ten or more times. Its target is not known. Trimming pared 2 bases from V and 4 bases from J, leaving 9 bases between. This CDR3 region has 13 residues. Germline CDR1 and CDR2: SGHTA and FQGNSA. TCRdb itself ran the reads through MiXCR, one entry per CDR3 protein. In the table there are more than 200,000 distinct CDR3 sequences, roughly 9% of which are singletons. Overall study findings and caveats: The response measured ex vivo was dominated by TCR beta clonotypes (HLA-C-restricted and CMV-specific).

Sample: PBMCs. The clonotype originates from a human donor in good health (CMV status not recorded). Some clones in this sample may be carry-over from other donors' samples. V is TRBV7-2 and J is TRBJ2-7, with D unresolved. CDR3 amino acids: CASSLIMSYEQYF. CDR3 nucleotide sequence: TGTGCCAGCAGCTTAATCATGTCATACGAGCAGTACTTC.